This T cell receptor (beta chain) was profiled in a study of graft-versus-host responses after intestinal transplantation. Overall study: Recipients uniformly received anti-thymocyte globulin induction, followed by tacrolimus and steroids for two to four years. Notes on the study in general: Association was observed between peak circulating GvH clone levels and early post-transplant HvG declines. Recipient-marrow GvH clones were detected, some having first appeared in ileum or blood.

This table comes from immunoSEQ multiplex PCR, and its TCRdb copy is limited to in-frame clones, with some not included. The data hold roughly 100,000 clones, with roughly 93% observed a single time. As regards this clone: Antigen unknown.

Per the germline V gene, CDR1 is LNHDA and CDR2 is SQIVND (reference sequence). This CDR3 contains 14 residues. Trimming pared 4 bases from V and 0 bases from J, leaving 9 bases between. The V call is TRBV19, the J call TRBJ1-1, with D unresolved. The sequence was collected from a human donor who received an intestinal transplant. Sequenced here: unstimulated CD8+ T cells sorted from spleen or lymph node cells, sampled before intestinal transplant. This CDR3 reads CASSTPGLNTEAFF. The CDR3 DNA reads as TGTGCCAGTAGTACCCCCGGATTGAACACTGAAGCTTTCTTT.